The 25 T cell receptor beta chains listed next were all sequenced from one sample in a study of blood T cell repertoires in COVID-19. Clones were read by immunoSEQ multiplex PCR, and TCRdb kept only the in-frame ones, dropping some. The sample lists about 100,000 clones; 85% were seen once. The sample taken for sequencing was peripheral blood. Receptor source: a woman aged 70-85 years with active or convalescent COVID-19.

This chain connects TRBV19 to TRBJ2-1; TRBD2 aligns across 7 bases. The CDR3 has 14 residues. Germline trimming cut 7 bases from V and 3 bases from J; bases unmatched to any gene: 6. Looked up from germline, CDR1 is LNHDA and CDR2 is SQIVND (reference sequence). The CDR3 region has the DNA TGTGCCAGTACTATTAGCGGGTTCTACAATGAGCAGTTCTTC. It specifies CASTISGFYNEQFF.

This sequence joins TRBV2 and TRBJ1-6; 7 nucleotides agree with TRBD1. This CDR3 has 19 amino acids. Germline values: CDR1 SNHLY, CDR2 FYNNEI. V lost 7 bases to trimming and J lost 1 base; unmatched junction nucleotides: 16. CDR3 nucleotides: TGTGCCAGCACCTCTCCGGGGGACAGCGAGATTTCCTATAATTCACCCCTCCACTTT. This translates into CASTSPGDSEISYNSPLHF.

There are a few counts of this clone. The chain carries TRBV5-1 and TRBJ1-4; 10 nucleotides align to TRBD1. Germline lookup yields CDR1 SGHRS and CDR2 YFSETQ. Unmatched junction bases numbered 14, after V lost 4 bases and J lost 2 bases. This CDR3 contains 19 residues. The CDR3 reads CASSALPVGTGETNEKLFF. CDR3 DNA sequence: TGCGCCAGCAGCGCCCTACCGGTCGGGACAGGGGAGACTAATGAAAAACTGTTTTTT.

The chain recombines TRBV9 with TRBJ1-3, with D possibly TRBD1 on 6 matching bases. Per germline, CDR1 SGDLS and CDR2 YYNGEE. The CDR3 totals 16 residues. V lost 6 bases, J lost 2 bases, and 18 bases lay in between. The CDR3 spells CASTRDKNVAGNTIYF. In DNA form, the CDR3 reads TGTGCCAGCACCAGGGACAAGAACGTCGCTGGAAACACCATATATTTT.

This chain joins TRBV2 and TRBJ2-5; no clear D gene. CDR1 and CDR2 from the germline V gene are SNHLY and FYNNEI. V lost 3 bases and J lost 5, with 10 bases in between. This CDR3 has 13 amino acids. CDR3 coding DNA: TGTGCCAGCAGTGATGTGGCTAGGGAGACCCAGTACTTC. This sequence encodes CASSDVARETQYF.

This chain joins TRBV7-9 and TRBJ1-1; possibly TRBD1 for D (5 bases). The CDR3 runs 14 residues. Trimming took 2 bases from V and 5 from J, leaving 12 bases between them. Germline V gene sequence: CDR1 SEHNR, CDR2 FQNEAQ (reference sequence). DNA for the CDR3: TGTGCCAGCAGCTTACAGGGTGTAATGACTGAAGCTTTCTTT. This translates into CASSLQGVMTEAFF. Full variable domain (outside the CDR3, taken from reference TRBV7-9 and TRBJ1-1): DTGVSQNPRHKITKRGQNVTFRCDPISEHNRLYWYRQTLGQGPEFLTYFQNEAQLEKSRLLSDRFSAERPKGSFSTLEIQRTEQGDSAMYLCASSLQGVMTEAFFGQGTRLTVV.

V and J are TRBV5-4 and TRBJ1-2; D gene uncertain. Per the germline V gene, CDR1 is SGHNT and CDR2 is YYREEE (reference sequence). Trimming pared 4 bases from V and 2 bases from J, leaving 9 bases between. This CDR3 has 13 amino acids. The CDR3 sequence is CASSTDKNYGYTF. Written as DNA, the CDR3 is TGTGCCAGCAGCACCGACAAAAACTATGGCTACACCTTC.

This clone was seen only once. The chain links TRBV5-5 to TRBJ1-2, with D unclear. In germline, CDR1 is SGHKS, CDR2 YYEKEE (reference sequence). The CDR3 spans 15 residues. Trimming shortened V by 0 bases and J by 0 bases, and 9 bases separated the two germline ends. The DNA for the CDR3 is TGTGCCAGCAGCTTGGGCTTTGGAGCTAACTATGGCTACACCTTC. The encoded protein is CASSLGFGANYGYTF.

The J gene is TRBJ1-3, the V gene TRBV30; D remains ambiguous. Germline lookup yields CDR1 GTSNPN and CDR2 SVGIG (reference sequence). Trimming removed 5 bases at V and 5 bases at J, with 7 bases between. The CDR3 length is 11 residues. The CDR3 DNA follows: TGTGCCTGGGCTTCCCGAAACACCATATATTTT. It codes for CAWASRNTIYF.

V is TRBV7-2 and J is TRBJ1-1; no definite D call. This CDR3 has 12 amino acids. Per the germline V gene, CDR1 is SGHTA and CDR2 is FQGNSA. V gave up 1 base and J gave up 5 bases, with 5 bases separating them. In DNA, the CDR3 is TGTGCCAGCAGCTTAGTATCTACTGAAGCTTTCTTT. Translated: CASSLVSTEAFF.

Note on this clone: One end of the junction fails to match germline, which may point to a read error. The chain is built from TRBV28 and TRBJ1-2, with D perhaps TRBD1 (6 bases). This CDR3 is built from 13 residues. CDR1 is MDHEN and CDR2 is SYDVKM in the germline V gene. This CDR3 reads CASSLWTDYGYTF. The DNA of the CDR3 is TGTGCCAGCAGTCTATGGACAGACTATGGCTACACCTTC.

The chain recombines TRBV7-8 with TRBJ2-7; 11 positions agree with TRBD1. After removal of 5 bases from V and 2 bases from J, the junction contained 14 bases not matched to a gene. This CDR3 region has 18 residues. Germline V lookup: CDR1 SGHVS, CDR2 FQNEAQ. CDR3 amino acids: CASSGTVVGTGGAYEQYF. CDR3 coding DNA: TGTGCCAGCAGCGGGACAGTCGTGGGGACAGGGGGAGCCTACGAGCAGTACTTC.

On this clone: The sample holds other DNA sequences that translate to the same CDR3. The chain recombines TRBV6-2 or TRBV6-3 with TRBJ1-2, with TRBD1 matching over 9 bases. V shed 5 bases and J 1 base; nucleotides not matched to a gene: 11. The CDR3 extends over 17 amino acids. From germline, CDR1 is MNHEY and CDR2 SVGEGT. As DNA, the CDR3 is TGTGCCAGCAGTAAATCCGCCCGGGACAGGGTTAACTATGGCTACACCTTC. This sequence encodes CASSKSARDRVNYGYTF.

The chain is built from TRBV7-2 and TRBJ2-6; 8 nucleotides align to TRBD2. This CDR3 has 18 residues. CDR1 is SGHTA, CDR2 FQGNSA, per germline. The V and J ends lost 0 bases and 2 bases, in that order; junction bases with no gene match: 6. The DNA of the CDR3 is TGTGCCAGCAGCTTAGCCGGACTAGCCAGAACTGGGGCCAACGTCCTGACTTTC. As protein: CASSLAGLARTGANVLTF. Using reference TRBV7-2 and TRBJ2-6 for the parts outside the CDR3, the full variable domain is GAGVSQSPSNKVTEKGKDVELRCDPISGHTALYWYRQSLGQGLEFLIYFQGNSAPDKSGLPSDRFSAERTGGSVSTLTIQRTQQEDSAVYLCASSLAGLARTGANVLTFGAGSRLTVL.

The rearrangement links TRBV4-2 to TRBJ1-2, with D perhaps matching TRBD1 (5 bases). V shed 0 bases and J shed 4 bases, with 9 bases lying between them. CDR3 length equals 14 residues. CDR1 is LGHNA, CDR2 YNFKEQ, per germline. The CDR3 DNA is TGTGCCAGCAGCCAAGATGGGGCTTCCTATGGCTACACCTTC. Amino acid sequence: CASSQDGASYGYTF.

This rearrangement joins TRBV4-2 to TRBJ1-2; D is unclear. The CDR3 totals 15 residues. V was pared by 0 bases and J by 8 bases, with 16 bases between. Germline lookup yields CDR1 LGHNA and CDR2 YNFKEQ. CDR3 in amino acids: CASSQENTGLRGYTF. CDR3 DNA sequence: TGTGCCAGCAGCCAAGAAAATACGGGTCTGAGGGGCTACACCTTC.

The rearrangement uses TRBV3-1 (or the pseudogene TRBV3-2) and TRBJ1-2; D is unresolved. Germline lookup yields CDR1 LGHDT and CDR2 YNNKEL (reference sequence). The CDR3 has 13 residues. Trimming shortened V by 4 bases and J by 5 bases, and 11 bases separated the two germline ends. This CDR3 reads CASSPRNIYGYTF. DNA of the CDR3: TGTGCCAGCAGCCCGAGAAATATTTATGGCTACACCTTC.

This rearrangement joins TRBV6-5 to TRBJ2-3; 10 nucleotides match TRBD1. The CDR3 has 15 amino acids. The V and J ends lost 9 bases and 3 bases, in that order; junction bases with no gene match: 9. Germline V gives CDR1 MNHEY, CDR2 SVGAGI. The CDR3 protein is CASSFRDRGTDTQYF. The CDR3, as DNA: TGTGCCAGTTCCTTCCGGGACAGGGGAACAGATACGCAGTATTTT.

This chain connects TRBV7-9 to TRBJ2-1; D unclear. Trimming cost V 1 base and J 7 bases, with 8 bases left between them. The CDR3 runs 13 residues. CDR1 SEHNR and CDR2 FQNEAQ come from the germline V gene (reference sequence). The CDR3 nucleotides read TGTGCCAGCAGCTTAGACGTGGCTAATGAGCAGTTCTTC. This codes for CASSLDVANEQFF.

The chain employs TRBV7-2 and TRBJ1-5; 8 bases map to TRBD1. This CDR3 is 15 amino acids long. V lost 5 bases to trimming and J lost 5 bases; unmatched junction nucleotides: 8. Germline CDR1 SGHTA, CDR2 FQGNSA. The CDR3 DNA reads TGTGCCAGCAGCCCCAGGACAGGGACAGATCAGCCCCAGCATTTT. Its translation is CASSPRTGTDQPQHF.

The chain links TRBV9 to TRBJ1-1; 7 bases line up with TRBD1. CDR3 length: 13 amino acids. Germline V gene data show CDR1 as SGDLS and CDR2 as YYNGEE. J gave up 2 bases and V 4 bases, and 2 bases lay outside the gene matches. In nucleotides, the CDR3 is TGTGCCAGCAGCTGGGACAGCAACACTGAAGCTTTCTTT. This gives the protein CASSWDSNTEAFF.

CDR3 nucleotide sequence: TGTGCCAGTAGAGGGACTAGCGGAGAACAAGAGACCCAGTACTTC. It yields the protein CASRGTSGEQETQYF. The J gene is TRBJ2-5, the V gene TRBV19; 11 bases match TRBD2. CDR1 and CDR2 from the germline V gene are LNHDA and SQIVND (reference sequence). The CDR3 length is 15 residues. V trimming: 6 bases; J trimming: 2 bases; junction bases outside the gene matches: 5.

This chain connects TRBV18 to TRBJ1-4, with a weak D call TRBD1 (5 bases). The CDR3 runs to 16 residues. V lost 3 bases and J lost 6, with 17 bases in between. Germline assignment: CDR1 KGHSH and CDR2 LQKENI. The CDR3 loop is CASSPSTQASYEKLFF. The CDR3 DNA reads TGTGCCAGCTCACCTTCCACACAGGCTTCTTATGAAAAACTGTTTTTT. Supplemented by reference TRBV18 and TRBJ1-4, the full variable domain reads NAGVMQNPRHLVRRRGQEARLRCSPMKGHSHVYWYRQLPEEGLKFMVYLQKENIIDESGMPKERFSAEFPKEGPSILRIQQVVRGDSAAYFCASSPSTQASYEKLFFGSGTQLSVL.

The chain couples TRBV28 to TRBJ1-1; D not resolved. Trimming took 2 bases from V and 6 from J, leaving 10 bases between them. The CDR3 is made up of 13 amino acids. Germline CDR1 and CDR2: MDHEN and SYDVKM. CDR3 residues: CASSLVGVSEAFF. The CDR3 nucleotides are TGTGCCAGCAGTTTAGTAGGAGTCTCTGAAGCTTTCTTT.

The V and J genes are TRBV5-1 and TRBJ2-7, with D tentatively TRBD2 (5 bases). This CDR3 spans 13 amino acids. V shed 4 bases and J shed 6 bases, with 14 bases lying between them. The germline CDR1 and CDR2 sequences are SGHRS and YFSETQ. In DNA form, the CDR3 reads TGCGCCAGCAGCCCGGACGTCGGGGTCGAGCAGTACTTC. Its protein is CASSPDVGVEQYF.